This TCR beta chain was sequenced in a study of PD-L1 blockade in urothelial cancer. The wider study: Researchers found blood samples held a median of roughly 140,000 T cells.

As to time point: pretreatment peripheral blood. TCR analog templates of synthetic origin were spiked into each PCR. This table comes from immunoSEQ multiplex PCR, and its TCRdb copy is limited to in-frame clones, with some not included. This table holds around 130,000 clones, about 81% found once. CDR1 and CDR2 from the germline V gene are SGDLS and YYNGEE. V shed 4 bases and J 6 bases; nucleotides not matched to a gene: 6. This CDR3 is built from 14 residues. The sequences come from PBMCs, collected around atezolizumab (anti-PD-L1) treatment. V usage is TRBV9 and J usage is TRBJ1-2, with 10 positions matching TRBD1. The sequence was collected from a man aged 45 to 65 with urothelial cancer. The CDR3 is CASSPGTGVHGYTF. CDR3 DNA: TGTGCCAGCAGCCCCGGGACAGGGGTCCATGGCTACACCTTC. Filled out from reference TRBV9 and TRBJ1-2, the complete variable domain reads DSGVTQTPKHLITATGQRVTLRCSPRSGDLSVYWYQQSLDQGLQFLIQYYNGEERAKGNILERFSAQQFPDLHSELNLSSLELGDSALYFCASSPGTGVHGYTFGSGTRLTVV.